This T cell receptor beta chain was captured by sequencing in a study of T cell responses to AZD1222 COVID-19 vaccine. Study observations and caveats: Scientists sampled the repertoires only once the peak T cell response had passed.

CDR1 is DFQATT and CDR2 is SNEGSKA in the germline V gene (reference sequence). Between the trimmed V and J ends, which lost 2 bases and 5 bases, there was a span of 6 bases. The CDR3 consists of 11 residues. Only a few counts were recorded for this clone. No antigen is known for it. Here immunoSEQ multiplex PCR was the method, and the copy in TCRdb shows in-frame clones only, minus some. Among 150,000 to 200,000 clones listed, 85% to 90% were seen once. This TCR was recovered from an adult who received the AZD1222 COVID-19 vaccine. This rearrangement joins TRBV20-1 to TRBJ2-5; no clear D. The input for sequencing was peripheral blood, taken 28 days after the second AZD1222 dose. The CDR3 region is CSARPAETQYF. The CDR3 nucleotides are TGCAGTGCTAGACCAGCGGAGACCCAGTACTTC.